Listed below are T cell receptor beta chains from one sample, sequenced in a study of T cell responses to AZD1222 COVID-19 vaccine. The table came from immunoSEQ multiplex PCR; TCRdb's copy has only in-frame clones and leaves some out. The table shows about 130,000 clones, with about 87% occurring only once. The specimen comprised peripheral blood, sampled on day 0 of AZD1222 vaccination. These receptor sequences come from an adult in good health. Each CDR3 is given with its conserved first and last residue. A D gene is named only where the DNA matches it firmly. A clone size is listed for some rows: how often the clone was seen (once, few, many), or a class if it is expanded.

cdr3_nt: TGTGCCAGCAGTGAAGAACTCGGAAAGACCCAGTACTTC
cdr3_aa: CASSEELGKTQYF
d_call: NA
j_call: TRBJ2-5
v_call: TRBV2
clone_size: few

cdr3_nt: TGTGCCAGCTCACAATACAGGGGGCAAGGGACTGAAGCTTTCTTT
cdr3_aa: CASSQYRGQGTEAFF
d_call: TRBD1
j_call: TRBJ1-1
v_call: TRBV18
clone_size: NA

cdr3_nt: TGCGCCAGCAGTGACCCTGCCCAGGACGGGGCCAACGTCCTGACTTTC
cdr3_aa: CASSDPAQDGANVLTF
d_call: NA
j_call: TRBJ2-6
v_call: TRBV10-1
clone_size: NA

cdr3_nt: TGCGCCAGCAGCCACCCAGGACTAGCGGGGGGGCCGGGTCAAGAGACCCAGTACTTC
cdr3_aa: CASSHPGLAGGPGQETQYF
d_call: TRBD2
j_call: TRBJ2-5
v_call: TRBV4-1
clone_size: once

cdr3_nt: TGTGCCAGCAGCCCAATGGGGGGGGCAGATACGCAGTATTTT
cdr3_aa: CASSPMGGADTQYF
d_call: TRBD2
j_call: TRBJ2-3
v_call: TRBV11-3
clone_size: NA

cdr3_nt: TGTGCTAGCAGCTTAGCTCAGGAGGAGACCCAGTACTTC
cdr3_aa: CASSLAQEETQYF
d_call: NA
j_call: TRBJ2-5
v_call: TRBV7-7
clone_size: NA

cdr3_nt: TGTGCCAGCAGTTATAGGTTTGGGTCTTCTGGTGAGCAGTTCTTC
cdr3_aa: CASSYRFGSSGEQFF
d_call: NA
j_call: TRBJ2-1
v_call: TRBV27
clone_size: few

cdr3_nt: TGTGCCAGCAGCTTGGGACGGACTGAAGCTTTCTTT
cdr3_aa: CASSLGRTEAFF
d_call: NA
j_call: TRBJ1-1
v_call: TRBV5-4
clone_size: NA

cdr3_nt: TGTGCCAGCAGCGTTAGCAGGAATTCACCCCTCCACTTT
cdr3_aa: CASSVSRNSPLHF
d_call: NA
j_call: TRBJ1-6
v_call: TRBV28
clone_size: NA

cdr3_nt: TGTGCCAGCTCACCACCCTATAGCACAGATACGCAGTATTTT
cdr3_aa: CASSPPYSTDTQYF
d_call: NA
j_call: TRBJ2-3
v_call: TRBV18
clone_size: NA

cdr3_nt: TGTGCCAGCAGCCCTGGGGACGGTGGGGATGTTGGGCAGTACTTC
cdr3_aa: CASSPGDGGDVGQYF
d_call: NA
j_call: TRBJ2-7
v_call: TRBV5-4
clone_size: once

cdr3_nt: TGTGCCAGCAGCCAAGGCCTAGCGGGGGGGCTCTCAGATACGCAGTATTTT
cdr3_aa: CASSQGLAGGLSDTQYF
d_call: TRBD2
j_call: TRBJ2-3
v_call: TRBV4-2
clone_size: once

cdr3_nt: TGTGCCAGCAGTTACTCCGGCAGGGGGCAAAGTGGCTACACCTTC
cdr3_aa: CASSYSGRGQSGYTF
d_call: TRBD1
j_call: TRBJ1-2
v_call: TRBV6-5
clone_size: NA

cdr3_nt: TGTGCCAGCAGCTTAGAGGGGATTGGGGCCTCAGATACGCAGTATTTT
cdr3_aa: CASSLEGIGASDTQYF
d_call: NA
j_call: TRBJ2-3
v_call: TRBV11-2
clone_size: NA

cdr3_nt: TGTGCCAGCTCGCCCCGGGACACCGAAATGAACACTGAAGCTTTCTTT
cdr3_aa: CASSPRDTEMNTEAFF
d_call: NA
j_call: TRBJ1-1
v_call: TRBV18
clone_size: NA

cdr3_nt: TGTGCCAGCAGCATTGGACAGGGGCCCAATCAGCCCCAGCATTTT
cdr3_aa: CASSIGQGPNQPQHF
d_call: TRBD1
j_call: TRBJ1-5
v_call: TRBV5-8
clone_size: NA

cdr3_nt: TGTGCCTGCTCTGGCCAAGCTAACTATGGCTACACCTTC
cdr3_aa: CACSGQANYGYTF
d_call: NA
j_call: TRBJ1-2
v_call: TRBV6-5
clone_size: NA

cdr3_nt: TGTGCCAGCAGCGTCGGTGGTGCGGTTTTGGACTATGGCTACACCTTC
cdr3_aa: CASSVGGAVLDYGYTF
d_call: NA
j_call: TRBJ1-2
v_call: TRBV5-5
clone_size: NA

cdr3_nt: TGTGCCAGCAGCACGGGGACAGGACGATCCATGAACACTGAAGCTTTCTTT
cdr3_aa: CASSTGTGRSMNTEAFF
d_call: TRBD1
j_call: TRBJ1-1
v_call: TRBV5-4
clone_size: NA

cdr3_nt: TGTGCCAGCAGCTGGGGCCGGCCGACAGGGTGGAACACTGAAGCTTTCTTT
cdr3_aa: CASSWGRPTGWNTEAFF
d_call: TRBD1
j_call: TRBJ1-1
v_call: TRBV5-4
clone_size: NA

cdr3_nt: TGTGCCAGCAGCCCGCGTCGAGCGGGGCACGGGGAGCTGTTTTTT
cdr3_aa: CASSPRRAGHGELFF
d_call: TRBD2
j_call: TRBJ2-2
v_call: TRBV5-4
clone_size: NA

cdr3_nt: TGTGCCAGCAGCATGCTTGTAAGGGGAATGGGTGGCTACACCTTC
cdr3_aa: CASSMLVRGMGGYTF
d_call: NA
j_call: TRBJ1-2
v_call: TRBV7-9
clone_size: NA

cdr3_nt: TGCAGCGTTGATTTCACACGGCGGGAGACCCAGTACTTC
cdr3_aa: CSVDFTRRETQYF
d_call: NA
j_call: TRBJ2-5
v_call: TRBV29-1
clone_size: NA

cdr3_nt: TGTGCCAGCAGCCCCAGGGACAAGAACACCGGGGAGCTGTTTTTT
cdr3_aa: CASSPRDKNTGELFF
d_call: NA
j_call: TRBJ2-2
v_call: TRBV6-2/TRBV6-3
clone_size: NA

cdr3_nt: TGTGCCAGCAGCTTGTCGGGGCTAAGATCCTACAATGAGCAGTTCTTC
cdr3_aa: CASSLSGLRSYNEQFF
d_call: NA
j_call: TRBJ2-1
v_call: TRBV11-3
clone_size: NA

cdr3_nt: TGTGCCAGCAGTACTGAGTGGACACCCTACAATGAGCAGTTCTTC
cdr3_aa: CASSTEWTPYNEQFF
d_call: NA
j_call: TRBJ2-1
v_call: TRBV27
clone_size: NA

cdr3_nt: TGTGCCAGCAACCAACAGGGGGAACACGAAGAGCAGTACTTC
cdr3_aa: CASNQQGEHEEQYF
d_call: TRBD1
j_call: TRBJ2-7
v_call: TRBV6-1
clone_size: NA

cdr3_nt: TGTGCCAGCAGCTTAGGGGACAGGGACTCACCCCTCCACTTT
cdr3_aa: CASSLGDRDSPLHF
d_call: TRBD1
j_call: TRBJ1-6
v_call: TRBV7-8
clone_size: NA

cdr3_nt: TGTGCCAGCAGCTTTCAGACGGGTATCGGTGAGCAGTTCTTC
cdr3_aa: CASSFQTGIGEQFF
d_call: NA
j_call: TRBJ2-1
v_call: TRBV7-3
clone_size: few

cdr3_nt: TGTGCCATCAGTGAATCTTCTGGGGCAGGGACCATGAACACTGAAGCTTTCTTT
cdr3_aa: CAISESSGAGTMNTEAFF
d_call: NA
j_call: TRBJ1-1
v_call: TRBV10-3
clone_size: NA

cdr3_nt: TGTGCCTGGAACGGAGGGTTACAAGCTTTCTTT
cdr3_aa: CAWNGGLQAFF
d_call: NA
j_call: TRBJ1-1
v_call: TRBV30
clone_size: NA

cdr3_nt: TGTGCCAGCAGCCAAGATCGAAGTAGGGGGCGGCTGGAAGCTTTCTTT
cdr3_aa: CASSQDRSRGRLEAFF
d_call: TRBD1
j_call: TRBJ1-1
v_call: TRBV3-1/TRBV3-2
clone_size: NA

cdr3_nt: TGTGCCAGCAGCTCCGGTGGGGGGACAGAGCAGTTCTTC
cdr3_aa: CASSSGGGTEQFF
d_call: NA
j_call: TRBJ2-1
v_call: TRBV7-9
clone_size: NA

cdr3_nt: TGTGCCAGCAGCCCTTGGGGGAAGGACACTGAAGCTTTCTTT
cdr3_aa: CASSPWGKDTEAFF
d_call: NA
j_call: TRBJ1-1
v_call: TRBV3-1/TRBV3-2
clone_size: NA

cdr3_nt: TGTGCCAGCAGGGCTGGAAACACCATATATTTT
cdr3_aa: CASRAGNTIYF
d_call: NA
j_call: TRBJ1-3
v_call: TRBV6-5
clone_size: NA

cdr3_nt: TGCGCCAGCAGCCAACTTCTTCTGGACAGGAGTAGCACAGATACGCAGTATTTT
cdr3_aa: CASSQLLLDRSSTDTQYF
d_call: TRBD1
j_call: TRBJ2-3
v_call: TRBV4-3
clone_size: NA

cdr3_nt: TGCGCCAGCAGCGGAACTCTAGCGGGGGCAGCGAGGGAGCTGTTTTTT
cdr3_aa: CASSGTLAGAARELFF
d_call: TRBD2
j_call: TRBJ2-2
v_call: TRBV5-1
clone_size: few

cdr3_nt: TGCGCCAGCAGCTTGGCTGGTCAAGCGGGGGAGACCCAGTACTTC
cdr3_aa: CASSLAGQAGETQYF
d_call: TRBD2
j_call: TRBJ2-5
v_call: TRBV5-1
clone_size: NA

cdr3_nt: TGTGCCAGCAGTCCCCGGCTAAACAATGAGCAGTTCTTC
cdr3_aa: CASSPRLNNEQFF
d_call: NA
j_call: TRBJ2-1
v_call: TRBV2
clone_size: NA

cdr3_nt: TGCGCCAGCAGTGATGTGTATGGCTACACCTTC
cdr3_aa: CASSDVYGYTF
d_call: NA
j_call: TRBJ1-2
v_call: TRBV10-2
clone_size: NA

cdr3_nt: TGTGCCAGCAGCCAGGACCAAAATGAGCAGTTCTTC
cdr3_aa: CASSQDQNEQFF
d_call: NA
j_call: TRBJ2-1
v_call: TRBV3-1/TRBV3-2
clone_size: NA

cdr3_nt: TGTGCCAGCAGCTTAGTAGCGGGGGGGGAGACCCAGTACTTC
cdr3_aa: CASSLVAGGETQYF
d_call: TRBD2
j_call: TRBJ2-5
v_call: TRBV11-2
clone_size: NA

cdr3_nt: TGTGCCAGCAGTTCAGTGCAGGGCGGCTACACCTTC
cdr3_aa: CASSSVQGGYTF
d_call: NA
j_call: TRBJ1-2
v_call: TRBV12-3/TRBV12-4
clone_size: NA

cdr3_nt: TGTGCCAGCAGGACAGGGGGCCCCGGGGAGCTGTTTTTT
cdr3_aa: CASRTGGPGELFF
d_call: TRBD1
j_call: TRBJ2-2
v_call: TRBV2
clone_size: NA